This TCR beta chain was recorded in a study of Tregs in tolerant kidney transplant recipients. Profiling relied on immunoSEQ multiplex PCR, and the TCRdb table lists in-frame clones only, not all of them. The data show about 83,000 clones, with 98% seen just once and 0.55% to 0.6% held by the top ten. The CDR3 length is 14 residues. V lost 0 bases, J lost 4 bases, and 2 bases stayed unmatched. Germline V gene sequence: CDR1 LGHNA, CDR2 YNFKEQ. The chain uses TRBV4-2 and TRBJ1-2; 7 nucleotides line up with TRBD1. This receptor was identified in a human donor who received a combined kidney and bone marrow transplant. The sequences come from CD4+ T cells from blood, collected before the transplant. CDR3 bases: TGTGCCAGCAGCCAAGAGGGACAGCTCTATGGCTACACCTTC. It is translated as CASSQEGQLYGYTF.